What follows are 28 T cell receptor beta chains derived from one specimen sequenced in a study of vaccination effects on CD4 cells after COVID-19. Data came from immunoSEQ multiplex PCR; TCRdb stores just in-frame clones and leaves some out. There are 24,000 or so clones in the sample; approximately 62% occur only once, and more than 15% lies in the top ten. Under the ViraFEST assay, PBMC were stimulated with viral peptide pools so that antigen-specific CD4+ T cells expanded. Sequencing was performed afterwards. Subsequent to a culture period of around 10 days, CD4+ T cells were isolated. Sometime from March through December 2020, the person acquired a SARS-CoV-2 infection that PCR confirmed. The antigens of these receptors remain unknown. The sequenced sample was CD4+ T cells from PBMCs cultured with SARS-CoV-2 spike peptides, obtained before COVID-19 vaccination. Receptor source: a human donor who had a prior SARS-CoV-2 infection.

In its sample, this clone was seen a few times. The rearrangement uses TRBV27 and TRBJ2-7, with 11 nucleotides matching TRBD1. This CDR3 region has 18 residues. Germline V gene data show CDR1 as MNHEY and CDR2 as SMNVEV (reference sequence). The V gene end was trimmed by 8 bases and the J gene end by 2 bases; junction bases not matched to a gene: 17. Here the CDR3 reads CASASFSLWTGGPYEQYF. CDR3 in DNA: TGTGCCAGCGCGAGTTTTTCTTTGTGGACAGGGGGCCCCTACGAGCAGTACTTC.

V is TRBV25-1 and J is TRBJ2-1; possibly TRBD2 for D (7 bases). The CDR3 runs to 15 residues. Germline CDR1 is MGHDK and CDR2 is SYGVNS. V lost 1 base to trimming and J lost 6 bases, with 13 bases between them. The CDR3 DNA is TGTGCCAGCAGTGAATTCGCGGGGGCCTTCAATGAGCAGTTCTTC. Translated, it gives CASSEFAGAFNEQFF.

CDR3 protein: CASAGQANTEAFF. CDR3 DNA sequence: TGTGCCAGCGCCGGACAGGCGAACACTGAAGCTTTCTTT. The V and J genes are TRBV18 and TRBJ1-1; 7 bases align to TRBD1. The CDR3 runs 13 residues. V dropped 8 bases and J dropped 1; count of bases not matched to a gene: 4. Looked up from germline, CDR1 is KGHSH and CDR2 is LQKENI.

CDR3 nucleotides: TGTGCCAGCAGCCGCGCGGACAGAGATAGGTATGGCTACACCTTC. The encoded protein is CASSRADRDRYGYTF. The gene calls are TRBV28 and TRBJ1-2; possible D gene TRBD1, 6 bases. V was pared by 6 bases and J by 5 bases, with 19 bases between. CDR1 is MDHEN, CDR2 SYDVKM, per germline. The CDR3 contains 15 residues.

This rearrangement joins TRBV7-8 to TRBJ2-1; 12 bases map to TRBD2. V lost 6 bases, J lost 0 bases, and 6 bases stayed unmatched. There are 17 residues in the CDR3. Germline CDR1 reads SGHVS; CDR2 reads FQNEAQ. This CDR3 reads CASRTSGGPGSYNEQFF. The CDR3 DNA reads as TGTGCCAGCAGGACTAGCGGGGGCCCCGGCTCCTACAATGAGCAGTTCTTC.

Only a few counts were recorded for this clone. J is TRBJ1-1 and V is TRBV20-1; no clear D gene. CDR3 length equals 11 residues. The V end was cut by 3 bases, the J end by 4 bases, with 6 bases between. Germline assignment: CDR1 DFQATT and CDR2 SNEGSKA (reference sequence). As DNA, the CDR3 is TGCAGTGCTAGGGGCAGCACTGAAGCTTTCTTT. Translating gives CSARGSTEAFF.

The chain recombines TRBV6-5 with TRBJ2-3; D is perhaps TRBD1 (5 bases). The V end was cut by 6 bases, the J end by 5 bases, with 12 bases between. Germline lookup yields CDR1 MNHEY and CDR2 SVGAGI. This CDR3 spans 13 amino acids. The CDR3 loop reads CASRGQVIDTQYF. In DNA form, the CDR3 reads TGTGCCAGCAGGGGGCAAGTTATAGATACGCAGTATTTT.

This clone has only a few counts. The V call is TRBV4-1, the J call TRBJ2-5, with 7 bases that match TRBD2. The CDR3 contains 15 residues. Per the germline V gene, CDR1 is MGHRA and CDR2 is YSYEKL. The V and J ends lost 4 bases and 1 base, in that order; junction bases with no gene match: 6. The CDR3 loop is CASSPGIAGQETQYF. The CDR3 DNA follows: TGCGCCAGCAGCCCCGGGATAGCGGGCCAAGAGACCCAGTACTTC.

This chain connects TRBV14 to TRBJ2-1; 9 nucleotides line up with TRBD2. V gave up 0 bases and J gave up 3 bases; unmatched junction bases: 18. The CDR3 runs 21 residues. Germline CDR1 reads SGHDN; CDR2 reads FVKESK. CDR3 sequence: CASSQDWKLAGQKGYYNEQFF. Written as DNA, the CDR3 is TGTGCCAGCAGCCAAGATTGGAAACTAGCGGGCCAAAAGGGCTACTACAATGAGCAGTTCTTC.

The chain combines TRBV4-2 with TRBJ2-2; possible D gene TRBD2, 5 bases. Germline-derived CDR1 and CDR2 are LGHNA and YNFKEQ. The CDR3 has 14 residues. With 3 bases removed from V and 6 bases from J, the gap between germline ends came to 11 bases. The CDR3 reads CASSHTEGAGELFF. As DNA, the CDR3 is TGTGCCAGCAGCCACACCGAGGGTGCCGGGGAGCTGTTTTTT.

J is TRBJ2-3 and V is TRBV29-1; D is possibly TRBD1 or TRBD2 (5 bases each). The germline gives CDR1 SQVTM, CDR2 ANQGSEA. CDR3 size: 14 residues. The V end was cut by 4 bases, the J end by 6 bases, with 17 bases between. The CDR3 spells CSVVFRGKYDTQYF. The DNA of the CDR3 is TGCAGCGTTGTCTTCCGGGGCAAGTATGATACGCAGTATTTT.

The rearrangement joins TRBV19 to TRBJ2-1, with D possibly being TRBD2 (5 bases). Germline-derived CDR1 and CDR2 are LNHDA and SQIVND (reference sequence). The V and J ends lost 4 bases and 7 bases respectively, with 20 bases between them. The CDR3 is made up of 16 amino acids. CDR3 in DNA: TGTGCCAGTAGTAAGGGCCCGGGGTCCTCCCGGAATGAGCAGTTCTTC. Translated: CASSKGPGSSRNEQFF. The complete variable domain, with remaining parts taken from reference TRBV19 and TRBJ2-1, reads DGGITQSPKYLFRKEGQNVTLSCEQNLNHDAMYWYRQDPGQGLRLIYYSQIVNDFQKGDIAEGYSVSREKKESFPLTVTSAQKNPTAFYLCASSKGPGSSRNEQFFGPGTRLTVL.

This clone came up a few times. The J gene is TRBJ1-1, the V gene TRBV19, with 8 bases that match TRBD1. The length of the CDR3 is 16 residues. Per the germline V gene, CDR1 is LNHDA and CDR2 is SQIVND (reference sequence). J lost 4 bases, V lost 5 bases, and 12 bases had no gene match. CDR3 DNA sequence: TGTGCCAGTAGTGGACAGGGTAGGAAGGTTGTCACTGAAGCTTTCTTT. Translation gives CASSGQGRKVVTEAFF.

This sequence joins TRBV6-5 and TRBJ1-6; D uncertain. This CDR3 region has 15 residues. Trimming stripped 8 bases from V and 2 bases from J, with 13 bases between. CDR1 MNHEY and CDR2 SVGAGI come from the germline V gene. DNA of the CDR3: TGTGCCAGCTTCAGCGGAACGACCTATAATTCACCCCTCCACTTT. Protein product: CASFSGTTYNSPLHF.

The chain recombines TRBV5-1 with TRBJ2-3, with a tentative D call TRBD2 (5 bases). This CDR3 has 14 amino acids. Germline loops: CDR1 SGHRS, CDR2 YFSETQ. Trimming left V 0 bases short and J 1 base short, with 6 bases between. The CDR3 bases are TGCGCCAGCAGCTTGGGTAGCGGCACAGATACGCAGTATTTT. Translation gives CASSLGSGTDTQYF.

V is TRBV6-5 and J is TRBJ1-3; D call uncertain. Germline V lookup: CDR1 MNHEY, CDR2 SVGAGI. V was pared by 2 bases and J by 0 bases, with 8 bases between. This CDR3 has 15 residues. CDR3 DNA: TGTGCCAGCAGTTACGATAGGGCCTCTGGAAACACCATATATTTT. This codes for CASSYDRASGNTIYF.

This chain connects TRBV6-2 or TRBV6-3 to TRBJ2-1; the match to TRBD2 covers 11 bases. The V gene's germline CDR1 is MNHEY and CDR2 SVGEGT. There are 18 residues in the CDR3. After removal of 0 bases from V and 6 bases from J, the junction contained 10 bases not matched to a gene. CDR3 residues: CASSYSPGLAGPGNEQFF. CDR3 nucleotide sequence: TGTGCCAGCAGTTACTCCCCTGGACTAGCGGGTCCGGGCAATGAGCAGTTCTTC.

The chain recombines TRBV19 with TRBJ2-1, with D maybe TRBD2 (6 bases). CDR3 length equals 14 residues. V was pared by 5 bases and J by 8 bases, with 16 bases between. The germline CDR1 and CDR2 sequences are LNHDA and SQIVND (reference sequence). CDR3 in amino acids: CASSPPLAWHEQFF. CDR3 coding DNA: TGTGCCAGTAGTCCACCTCTAGCGTGGCATGAGCAGTTCTTC.

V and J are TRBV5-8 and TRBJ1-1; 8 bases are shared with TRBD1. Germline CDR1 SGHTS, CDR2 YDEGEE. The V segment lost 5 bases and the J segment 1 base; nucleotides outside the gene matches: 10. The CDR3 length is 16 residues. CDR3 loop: CASRTAPGTGNTEAFF. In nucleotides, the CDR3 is TGTGCCAGCAGGACCGCGCCCGGGACAGGGAACACTGAAGCTTTCTTT.

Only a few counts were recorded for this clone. CDR3 bases: TGTGCCAGCAGTTACTCTGACAGGCGGAGCTCCTACGAGCAGTACTTC. Its protein is CASSYSDRRSSYEQYF. V and J are TRBV6-5 and TRBJ2-7, with D maybe TRBD1 (6 bases). The germline CDR1 and CDR2 sequences are MNHEY and SVGAGI. V was trimmed by 0 bases and J by 0 bases, leaving 12 bases between them. The CDR3 sequence is 16 residues long.

The CDR3 loop is CASSLVIAAYNEQFF. The DNA of the CDR3 is TGTGCCAGCAGCTTAGTGATAGCGGCATACAATGAGCAGTTCTTC. The chain links TRBV11-1 to TRBJ2-1; the D gene is possibly TRBD2 (6 bases). The CDR3 runs to 15 residues. V gave up 1 base and J gave up 4 bases, with 11 bases separating them. Germline CDR1 is SGHAT and CDR2 is FQDESV (reference sequence).

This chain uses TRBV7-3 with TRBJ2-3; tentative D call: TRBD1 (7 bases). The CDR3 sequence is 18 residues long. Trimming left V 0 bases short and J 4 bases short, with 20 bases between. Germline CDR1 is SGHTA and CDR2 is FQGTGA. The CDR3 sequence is CASSLTIRGAPGADTQYF. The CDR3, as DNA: TGTGCCAGCAGCTTAACGATCAGGGGGGCGCCGGGCGCAGATACGCAGTATTTT.

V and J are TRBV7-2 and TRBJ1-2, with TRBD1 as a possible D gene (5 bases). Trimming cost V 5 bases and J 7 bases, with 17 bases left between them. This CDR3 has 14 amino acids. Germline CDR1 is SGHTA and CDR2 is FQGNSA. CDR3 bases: TGTGCCAGCAGCCCGCAGGGAGGTGATAGTGGCTACACCTTC. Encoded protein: CASSPQGGDSGYTF.

CDR3 sequence (DNA): TGTGCCAGTAGTATAGACCCTCCTAGGTCGCAGTATTTT. It translates to CASSIDPPRSQYF. The chain links TRBV19 to TRBJ2-3; D unclear. Germline values: CDR1 LNHDA, CDR2 SQIVND (reference sequence). With 0 bases removed from V and 10 bases from J, the gap between germline ends came to 11 bases. The CDR3 totals 13 residues.

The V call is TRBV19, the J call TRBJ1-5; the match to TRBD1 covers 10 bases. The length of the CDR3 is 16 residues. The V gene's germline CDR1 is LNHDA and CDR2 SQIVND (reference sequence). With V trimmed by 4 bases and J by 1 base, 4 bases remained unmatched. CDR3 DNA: TGTGCCAGTAGTACTGGGACAGGGGTAAGCAATCAGCCCCAGCATTTT. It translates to CASSTGTGVSNQPQHF.

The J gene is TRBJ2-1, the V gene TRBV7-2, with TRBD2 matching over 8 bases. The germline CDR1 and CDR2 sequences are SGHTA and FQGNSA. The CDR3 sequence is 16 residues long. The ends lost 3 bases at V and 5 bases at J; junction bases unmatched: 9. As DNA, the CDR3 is TGTGCCAGCAGCTTTATAGCGGGACTAGTGAACAATGAGCAGTTCTTC. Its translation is CASSFIAGLVNNEQFF. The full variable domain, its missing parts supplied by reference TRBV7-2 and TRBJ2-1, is GAGVSQSPSNKVTEKGKDVELRCDPISGHTALYWYRQSLGQGLEFLIYFQGNSAPDKSGLPSDRFSAERTGGSVSTLTIQRTQQEDSAVYLCASSFIAGLVNNEQFFGPGTRLTVL.

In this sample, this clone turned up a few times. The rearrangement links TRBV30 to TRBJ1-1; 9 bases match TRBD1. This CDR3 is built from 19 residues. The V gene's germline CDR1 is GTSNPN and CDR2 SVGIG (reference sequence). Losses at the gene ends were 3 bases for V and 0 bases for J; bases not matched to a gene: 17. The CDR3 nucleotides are TGTGCCTGGAGGAACGACGAACACACAGGGGGCTGGTTGAACACTGAAGCTTTCTTT. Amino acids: CAWRNDEHTGGWLNTEAFF.

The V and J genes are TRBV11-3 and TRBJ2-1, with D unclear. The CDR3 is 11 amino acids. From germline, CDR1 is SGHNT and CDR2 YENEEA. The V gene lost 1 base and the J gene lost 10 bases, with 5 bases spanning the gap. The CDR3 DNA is TGTGCCAGCAGCTTAGGGCGGGAGCAGTTCTTC. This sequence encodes CASSLGREQFF.